This TCR beta chain was identified in a study of cytomegalovirus exposure and HLA in healthy donors. CDR1 and CDR2 from the germline V gene are SEHNR and FQNEAQ (reference sequence). The CDR3 extends over 15 amino acids. V lost 2 bases and J lost 4, with 14 bases in between. Primers included in the PCR were 60 Vbeta and 13 Jbeta primers. TCRdb's table, derived via immunoSEQ multiplex PCR, lists solely in-frame clones and lacks some. The data show 150,000 to 200,000 clones, around four fifths seen once. Details on this clone: The antigen remains unidentified.

The study, taken as a whole, reports: The authors later found most CMV-associated TCR beta chains appeared HLA-restricted. For TCR beta chains, V- and J-gene trimming was later linked to a missense DCLRE1C variant.

V usage is TRBV7-9 and J usage is TRBJ1-2; D is perhaps TRBD1 (5 bases). Sequenced input: PBMCs. The TCR originated in a woman under 40 in good health and CMV-seronegative. Here the CDR3 DNA reads TGTGCCAGCAGCTTATTAACGGGGGTATCCTATGGCTACACCTTC. It yields the protein CASSLLTGVSYGYTF.